This note documents a single TCR beta chain sequence. Its antigen is not identified. The source of the sample is a study of T cells in Graves' hyperthyroidism and ophthalmopathy. Findings of the study overall: Blood also contained most expanded thyroid clonotypes above 0.001.

TCR beta CDR3 regions were amplified from RNA transcripts. The HTBI primer set served for first-round RT-PCR of the TCR CDR3. Each CDR3 protein is one row after TCRdb ran MiXCR on the multiplex PCR reads. The repertoire holds 550,000 to 650,000 distinct CDR3 sequences, about 15% seen once, with almost 6% in the top ten. The hyperthyroidism was newly diagnosed and had lasted under 2 months; the patients were aged 18 to 65. The blood sample was taken at first hyperthyroidism diagnosis, before any ophthalmopathy symptoms. The CDR3 has 14 amino acids. Trimming shortened V by 0 bases and J by 4 bases, and 7 bases separated the two germline ends. Per the germline V gene, CDR1 is LNHNV and CDR2 is YYDKDF (reference sequence).

The chain employs TRBV15 and TRBJ2-1; the D call may be TRBD1 or TRBD2 (5 bases each). The TCR sequence derives from a woman in her 30s with Graves' hyperthyroidism that later progressed to Graves' ophthalmopathy. The sequenced sample consisted of blood. The CDR3 spells CATSREWGYNEQFF. The CDR3, as DNA: TGTGCCACCAGCAGAGAGTGGGGGTACAATGAGCAGTTCTTC.